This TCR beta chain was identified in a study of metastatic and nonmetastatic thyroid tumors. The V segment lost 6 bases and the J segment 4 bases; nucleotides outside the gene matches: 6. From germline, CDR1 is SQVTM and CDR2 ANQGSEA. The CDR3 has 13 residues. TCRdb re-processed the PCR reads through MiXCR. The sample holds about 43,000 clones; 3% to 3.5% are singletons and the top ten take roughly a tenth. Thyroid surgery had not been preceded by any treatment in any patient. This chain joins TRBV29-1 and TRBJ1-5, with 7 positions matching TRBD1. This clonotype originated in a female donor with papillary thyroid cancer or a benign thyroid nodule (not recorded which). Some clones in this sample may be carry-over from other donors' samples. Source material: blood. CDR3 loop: CSVRQGENQPQHF. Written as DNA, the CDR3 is TGCAGCGTACGACAGGGAGAAAATCAGCCCCAGCATTTT.